This is a list of T cell receptor beta chains from one sample in a study of cytomegalovirus exposure and HLA in healthy donors. This table comes from immunoSEQ multiplex PCR, and its TCRdb copy is limited to in-frame clones, with some not included. The repertoire includes about 180,000 clones, approximately 81% of them detected once, and approximately 15% sits in the top ten. Sequencing used PBMCs. Every receptor here comes from a man between 18 and 35 years old in good health and CMV-seropositive. CDR3s include the opening cysteine and the closing phenylalanine or tryptophan. Each record gives: D gene, clone size, J gene, V gene, CDR3 length, CDR3 protein, CDR3 DNA. A D gene is named only where the DNA matches it firmly. Clone size is not always given. Where it is, it says once, few, many or a class for expanded clones.

TRBD1	.	TRBJ1-2	TRBV28	13	CASRPQGAGGYTF	TGTGCCAGCAGGCCTCAGGGGGCTGGTGGCTACACCTTC
TRBD2	.	TRBJ2-5	TRBV7-2	15	CASSRGTSVQETQYF	TGTGCCAGCAGTCGCGGGACTAGCGTCCAAGAGACCCAGTACTTC
.	once	TRBJ2-3	TRBV6-6	12	CASSPVPDTQYF	TGTGCCAGCAGTCCAGTACCAGATACGCAGTATTTT
.	.	TRBJ2-7	TRBV30	15	CAWSVGAGGIYEQYF	TGTGCCTGGAGTGTAGGGGCAGGGGGGATCTACGAGCAGTACTTC
TRBD1	.	TRBJ1-5	TRBV2	14	CASSLQGADQPQHF	TGTGCCAGCAGTTTACAGGGGGCGGATCAGCCCCAGCATTTT
TRBD2	.	TRBJ2-7	TRBV10-3	16	CAISDKRGGLSYEQYF	TGTGCCATCAGTGATAAGCGGGGGGGCCTTTCCTACGAGCAGTACTTC
TRBD1	once	TRBJ2-1	TRBV5-1	14	CASSRGGTGNEQFF	TGCGCCAGCAGCAGGGGGGGGACAGGGAATGAGCAGTTCTTC
.	.	TRBJ2-7	TRBV28	14	CASSLYGTPYEQYF	TGTGCCAGCAGTTTGTACGGGACACCCTACGAGCAGTACTTC
.	.	TRBJ1-1	TRBV9	13	CASSVARSPEAFF	TGTGCCAGCAGCGTAGCCCGGTCTCCTGAAGCTTTCTTT
.	.	TRBJ2-2	TRBV28	17	CASSFDGSGANTGELFF	TGTGCCAGCAGTTTCGATGGTAGCGGAGCTAACACCGGGGAGCTGTTTTTT
.	.	TRBJ2-7	TRBV30	13	CAWDRDSPYEQYF	TGTGCCTGGGATCGAGACAGCCCCTACGAGCAGTACTTC
TRBD2	.	TRBJ2-2	TRBV30	15	CAWSRGTTYTGELFF	TGTGCCTGGAGTCGAGGGACTACCTACACCGGGGAGCTGTTTTTT
.	.	TRBJ1-1	TRBV9	15	CASSVDPGAGTEAFF	TGTGCCAGCAGCGTAGACCCCGGGGCGGGAACTGAAGCTTTCTTT
TRBD2	.	TRBJ2-5	TRBV2	15	CASSGLAGLQETQYF	TGTGCCAGCAGTGGGCTAGCGGGCCTCCAAGAGACCCAGTACTTC
TRBD2	.	TRBJ2-1	TRBV2	15	CASRVGLAGENEQFF	TGTGCCAGCAGGGTCGGACTAGCGGGAGAGAATGAGCAGTTCTTC
.	few	TRBJ2-7	TRBV5-1	11	CASSASYEQYF	TGCGCCAGCAGCGCGTCCTACGAGCAGTACTTC
.	.	TRBJ1-1	TRBV5-6	14	CASSLWGGDTEAFF	TGTGCCAGCAGCTTGTGGGGGGGAGACACTGAAGCTTTCTTT
TRBD1	.	TRBJ1-5	TRBV18	14	CASSQGGRNQPQHF	TGTGCCAGCTCACAAGGGGGCAGAAATCAGCCCCAGCATTTT
TRBD1	.	TRBJ1-3	TRBV27	17	CASSSYPQGLNGNTIYF	TGTGCCAGCAGTTCCTACCCACAGGGGTTGAATGGAAACACCATATATTTT
TRBD1	.	TRBJ1-3	TRBV6-4	17	CASSDQRKGASGNTIYF	TGTGCCAGCAGTGACCAAAGAAAGGGGGCCTCTGGAAACACCATATATTTT
.	.	TRBJ1-1	TRBV4-2	13	CASSQEGSLGAFF	TGTGCCAGCAGCCAAGAAGGCTCCCTCGGGGCTTTCTTT
.	.	TRBJ2-1	TRBV9	13	CASSGGGLNEQFF	TGTGCCAGCAGCGGGGGAGGACTAAATGAGCAGTTCTTC
.	.	TRBJ2-4	TRBV2	14	CASMRDAEGNIQYF	TGTGCCAGCATGAGAGATGCTGAGGGAAACATTCAGTACTTC
TRBD1	few	TRBJ1-1	TRBV28	16	CASSSHHYTTGGLAFF	TGTGCCAGCAGTTCCCACCATTACACAACAGGGGGGCTAGCTTTCTTT
TRBD2	.	TRBJ2-1	TRBV7-9	16	CASSLALAGSYNEQFF	TGTGCCAGCAGCTTAGCACTAGCGGGGTCCTACAATGAGCAGTTCTTC
TRBD1	.	TRBJ1-1	TRBV5-1	15	CASSYSDRGVTEAFF	TGCGCCAGCAGCTACTCAGACAGGGGGGTTACTGAAGCTTTCTTT
TRBD1	.	TRBJ1-1	TRBV27	13	CASSKQGETEAFF	TGTGCCAGCAGTAAACAGGGGGAGACTGAAGCTTTCTTT
TRBD2	.	TRBJ2-5	TRBV27	18	CAACPITNSGAPQETQYF	TGTGCCGCGTGCCCAATTACAAATAGCGGGGCACCGCAAGAGACCCAGTACTTC
TRBD1	.	TRBJ2-2	TRBV5-1	18	CASSLLGTGGANTGELFF	TGCGCCAGCAGCTTATTAGGGACAGGGGGCGCCAACACCGGGGAGCTGTTTTTT
.	.	TRBJ2-3	TRBV7-3	15	CASSLGGSKKDTQYF	TGTGCCAGCAGCTTAGGGGGGTCGAAGAAAGATACGCAGTATTTT
TRBD2	.	TRBJ2-1	TRBV28	14	CASSLRGGVNEQFF	TGTGCCAGCAGTTTACGGGGGGGGGTCAATGAGCAGTTCTTC
.	.	TRBJ1-1	TRBV19	12	CASRVSSAEAFF	TGTGCCAGCAGGGTCTCGAGCGCTGAAGCTTTCTTT
TRBD1	.	TRBJ2-2	TRBV29-1	13	CSVGQSNAGELFF	TGCAGCGTGGGACAGTCCAACGCCGGGGAGCTGTTTTTT
TRBD1	.	TRBJ2-7	TRBV5-1	15	CASSTGQGKASEQYF	TGCGCCAGCAGCACGGGACAGGGGAAAGCGTCAGAGCAGTACTTC
.	.	TRBJ2-3	TRBV29-1	15	CSVEDRGTSTDTQYF	TGCAGCGTTGAAGATCGGGGAACTAGCACAGATACGCAGTATTTT
TRBD1	.	TRBJ2-1	TRBV25-1	16	CASSERDRGSNNEQFF	TGTGCCAGCAGTGAAAGAGACAGGGGGTCGAACAATGAGCAGTTCTTC
.	.	TRBJ1-2	TRBV6-1	15	CASSESPGASYGYTF	TGTGCCAGCAGTGAGAGTCCAGGGGCTTCGTATGGCTACACCTTC